This T cell receptor beta chain was identified during a study of blood T cell repertoires in COVID-19. Whole-study context: Both acute and convalescent COVID-19 samples were obtained from the United States, Italy and Spain. In each case, the material was cDNA or gDNA derived from T cells, B-cell-depleted T cells, or PBMCs.

Germline assignment: CDR1 MNHEY and CDR2 SVGAGI. J gave up 5 bases and V 2 bases, and 7 bases lay outside the gene matches. The length of the CDR3 is 15 residues. Authors' analysis steps: Amplification of reference gene primers was used by the study to estimate nucleated cell counts. Clones were read by immunoSEQ multiplex PCR, and TCRdb kept only the in-frame ones, dropping some. V and J calls and clone size are given by that table; D and trimming were obtained from the DNA. Counted here are approximately 81,000 clones, roughly four fifths occurring once; the ten biggest clones make up roughly 7.4%.

This chain joins TRBV6-5 and TRBJ2-5; TRBD1 matches 8 bases. Material: peripheral blood. The receptor was isolated from a human donor in a cohort sampled during active COVID-19. The CDR3 nucleotides are TGTGCCAGCAGTTACCGGACAGGGAGAATTGAGACCCAGTACTTC. This codes for CASSYRTGRIETQYF.